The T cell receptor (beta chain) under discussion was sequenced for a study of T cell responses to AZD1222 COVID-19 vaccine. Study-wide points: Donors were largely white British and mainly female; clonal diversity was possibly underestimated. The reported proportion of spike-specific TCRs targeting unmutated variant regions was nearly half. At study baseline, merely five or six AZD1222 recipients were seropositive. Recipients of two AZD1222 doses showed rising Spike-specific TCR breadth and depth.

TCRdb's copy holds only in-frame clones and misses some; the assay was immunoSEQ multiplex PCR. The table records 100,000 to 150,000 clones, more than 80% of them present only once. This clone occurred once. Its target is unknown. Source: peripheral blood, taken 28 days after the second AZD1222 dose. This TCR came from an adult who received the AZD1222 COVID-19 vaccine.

CDR3 sequence: CASSFQAGAETQYF. For the CDR3, the DNA is TGCGCCAGCAGCTTTCAGGCAGGGGCGGAGACCCAGTACTTC. This chain links TRBV5-1 with TRBJ2-5; D is perhaps TRBD1 (6 bases). Germline lookup yields CDR1 SGHRS and CDR2 YFSETQ. The CDR3 is 14 residues long. Trimming cost V 2 bases and J 5 bases, with 13 bases left between them. Complete variable domain (other parts from reference TRBV5-1 and TRBJ2-5): KAGVTQTPRYLIKTRGQQVTLSCSPISGHRSVSWYQQTPGQGLQFLFEYFSETQRNKGNFPGRFSGRQFSNSRSEMNVSTLELGDSALYLCASSFQAGAETQYFGPGTRLLVL.